The rows below give T cell receptor beta chains drawn from one sample of a study of CXCR3-negative and CXCR3-positive naive CD8 T cells. TCRdb reprocessed the 5' RACE reads, keeping one entry per CDR3 protein, no DNA. Recorded for this sample: about 6,700 distinct CDR3 sequences. The sample was naive CXCR3- CD8+ T cells from blood. Receptors originate from a human donor in good health. Some clones in this sample may be carry-over from other donors' samples. Each CDR3 is given with its conserved first and last residue. Fields, in order: clone size, J gene, V gene, CDR3 protein. The listing skips clone size in some rows; elsewhere it reads once, few, many or a size class.

>.|TRBJ2-3|TRBV13
CASSLVPPDTQYF
>medium-sized|TRBJ2-7|TRBV7-9
CASSPPQALATYEQYF
>large|TRBJ1-1|TRBV10-3
CAISRPGERNTEAFF
>.|TRBJ1-1|TRBV4-2
CASSHWLNTEAFF
>.|TRBJ1-1|TRBV7-2
CASSPLGSTEAFF
>.|TRBJ1-6|TRBV7-9
CASQQGGDSPLHF
>medium-sized|TRBJ2-1|TRBV6-5
CASSQIAGDYNEQFF
>medium-sized|TRBJ2-1|TRBV27
CASSPQRLGSYNEQFF
>medium-sized|TRBJ1-1|TRBV30
CAWSKDLNTEAFF
>.|TRBJ2-2|TRBV3-1
CASSDDRANTGELFF
>medium-sized|TRBJ2-7|TRBV29-1
CSVEDRGQGQYYEQYF
>.|TRBJ2-7|TRBV11-1
CASSSGTGSYEQYF
>.|TRBJ1-1|TRBV27
CASSLTGGAEAFF
>.|TRBJ2-7|TRBV20-1
CSARISRGAGVGEQYF
>.|TRBJ2-7|TRBV21-1
CASSKATKVRGGPPLYEQYF
>medium-sized|TRBJ2-7|TRBV19
CASSIERETSYEQYF
>medium-sized|TRBJ2-7|TRBV20-1
CSVVGQLSYEQYF
>.|TRBJ2-7|TRBV4-2
CASSQGTGGAHEQYF
>.|TRBJ1-2|TRBV25-1
CASQGTYGYTF
>.|TRBJ2-7|TRBV6-2/TRBV6-3
CASSYPLTVSYEQYF
>medium-sized|TRBJ2-3|TRBV20-1
CSARDQDRGTDTQYF
>medium-sized|TRBJ2-3|TRBV7-2
CASPSQDSPTDTQYF
>.|TRBJ2-1|TRBV29-1
CSVEGTSGRVNNEQFF
>medium-sized|TRBJ2-2|TRBV5-5
CASSLGGGTGELFF
>.|TRBJ2-7|TRBV4-1
CASSQDPGIPDYEQYF
>medium-sized|TRBJ1-5|TRBV1
CTSSQDRMGGKSNQPQHF
>medium-sized|TRBJ2-1|TRBV27
CASSFAGGNEQFF
>.|TRBJ1-5|TRBV7-9
CASSHGTVDNQPQHF
>medium-sized|TRBJ2-1|TRBV7-2
CASSSTGTSAYNEQFF
>medium-sized|TRBJ2-1|TRBV20-1
CSARDRNSGRENEQFF
>medium-sized|TRBJ2-3|TRBV7-3
CASSSRTDREDTDTQYF
>medium-sized|TRBJ2-2|TRBV29-1
CSVELTQGAPGELFF
>medium-sized|TRBJ2-4|TRBV20-1
CSARRGLGNIQYF
>medium-sized|TRBJ2-5|TRBV29-1
CSVDTGQNQETQYF
>.|TRBJ2-7|TRBV20-1
CSAEHSSIYEQYF
>medium-sized|TRBJ2-7|TRBV12-3/TRBV12-4
CASTSDANEQYF
>medium-sized|TRBJ2-7|TRBV5-1
CASSLVETGFYDEQYF
>medium-sized|TRBJ1-6|TRBV7-2
CASSLAYAGDNSPLHF
>.|TRBJ2-3|TRBV29-1
CSVENQAGPSTDTQYF
>.|TRBJ1-5|TRBV3-1
CASSQLRAGTADNQPQHF
>.|TRBJ2-2|TRBV7-6
CASSLSGIRTGELFF
>medium-sized|TRBJ2-5|TRBV5-1
CASSLPPSMTVSQGTQYF
>medium-sized|TRBJ2-1|TRBV29-1
CSGQGANEQFF
>.|TRBJ1-3|TRBV7-2
CATETFKGTGFGGNTIYF
>.|TRBJ2-7|TRBV20-1
CSASPRTTSYEQYF
>medium-sized|TRBJ1-5|TRBV27
CASSWGSNQPQHF
>.|TRBJ2-5|TRBV25-1
CASSDSGPSETQYF
>medium-sized|TRBJ2-1|TRBV11-2
CASSFGRANYNEQFF
>medium-sized|TRBJ2-7|TRBV11-2
CASSLAPGDSYEQYF
>.|TRBJ2-1|TRBV9
CASSVGPYNEQFF
>medium-sized|TRBJ2-1|TRBV7-9
CASSSGARAYNEQFF
>.|TRBJ2-7|TRBV6-5
CAISVETSGLYEQYF
>medium-sized|TRBJ1-5|TRBV27
CASSFQGGQPQHF
>medium-sized|TRBJ1-1|TRBV20-1
CSAFRPGNTEAFF
>medium-sized|TRBJ2-7|TRBV5-6
CASSFQDTGEQYF